This T cell receptor beta chain was captured in a study of blood T cell repertoires in COVID-19. Authors' analysis steps: Reference gene primers were amplified, and this amplification served to estimate nucleated cell counts. The method was immunoSEQ multiplex PCR; TCRdb's version includes in-frame clones alone and lacks a portion of them. Clone size and the V and J calls come from that table; the DNA yielded D and trimming. The table has over 300,000 clones, 70% to 90% seen once. The CDR3 totals 15 residues. Germline values: CDR1 SGHAT, CDR2 FQDESV (reference sequence). V shed 4 bases and J 3 bases; nucleotides not matched to a gene: 3.

V and J are TRBV11-1 and TRBJ2-2; TRBD2 matches at 9 bases. The sequencing sample was made of PBMCs or T cells enriched from blood (not recorded which). This clonotype originated in a woman in her 30s with acute COVID-19. The CDR3 coding sequence is TGTGCCAGCAGCTGGGGGACTAGCTACACCGGGGAGCTGTTTTTT. Translating gives CASSWGTSYTGELFF.